This TCR beta chain was profiled in a study of blood T cell repertoires in COVID-19 (TCRdb year 2020). At the level of the whole study: The collaborator samples originated in the United States, Italy and Spain and spanned the acute and convalescent phases of COVID-19. Samples were obtained from the ongoing ImmuneRACE study (first 160 participants) and from 1,254 subjects provided by 6 global collaborators. The repertoires were released in a freely available public database meant as a resource for research on the immune response to SARS-CoV-2. Where available, HLA class I and class II types were obtained from metadata supplied by the sample provider rather than from assay-based typing. The material from the prospective study consisted of cDNA or gDNA derived from T cells, B-cell-depleted T cells, or PBMCs. Subjects who had been exposed to COVID-19, were actively infected with it, or had recovered from it provided the deeply sampled blood TCRbeta repertoires that made up the dataset. Nearly every sample came with metadata listing a de-identified subject ID, COVID-19 status, age in years and sex. What the research found in general, with its limitations: Clinical and demographic metadata were provided uncurated, with the amount varying by source and participant.

The immunoSEQ Assay, a bias-controlled multiplex PCR, was used to amplify TCRbeta CDR3 regions from genomic DNA. On the authors' methods: Within the assay, amplification of reference gene primers was used to estimate how many nucleated cells each sample contained. To quantify the absolute abundance of each unique TCRbeta CDR3 rearrangement, sequence reads were collapsed and filtered. For each sample, productive Simpson clonality was calculated by taking the square root of Simpson's diversity index across productive rearrangements. The immuneACCESS repertoire file appears here via TCRdb, limited to in-frame rearrangements. These files lack a portion of the clones; in checked studies, under half of the deficit traces to unresolved V genes, and the cause of the others is not known. V and J calls and clone size follow that table, whereas D and trimming were derived from the DNA. Within this sample are 130,000 to 150,000 clones, with 85% of them counted one time only. The ten largest clones represent around 3.1% of the sample.

Worth noting for this clone: Its antigen target is currently unknown. One base away there is no much larger clone; base qualities are not given.

The collaborating institutions used their own protocols to collect whole blood in K2EDTA tubes. For TCRbeta analysis, collaborators shipped samples as frozen whole blood, isolated PBMCs, or DNA extracted from either of those sample types. The specimen sequenced was peripheral blood. This sequence originates from a woman in her forties with active or convalescent COVID-19.

The nucleotides are TGTGCCAGCAGCCTCACCGCCCAACTAGCGGGCAGCACAGATACGCAGTATTTT. Its coded protein is CASSLTAQLAGSTDTQYF. This sequence uses TRBV27 and TRBJ2-3; TRBD2 fits 9 bases in the junction. Reading the germline V gene (reference sequence) gives CDR1 MNHEY and CDR2 SMNVEV. CDR3 length: 18 amino acids, cysteine to phenylalanine. The CDR3 DNA has 54 bases and is translated from base 1. The germline V end is reduced by 6 bases and the J end by 0 bases; junction bases left unmatched: 13.